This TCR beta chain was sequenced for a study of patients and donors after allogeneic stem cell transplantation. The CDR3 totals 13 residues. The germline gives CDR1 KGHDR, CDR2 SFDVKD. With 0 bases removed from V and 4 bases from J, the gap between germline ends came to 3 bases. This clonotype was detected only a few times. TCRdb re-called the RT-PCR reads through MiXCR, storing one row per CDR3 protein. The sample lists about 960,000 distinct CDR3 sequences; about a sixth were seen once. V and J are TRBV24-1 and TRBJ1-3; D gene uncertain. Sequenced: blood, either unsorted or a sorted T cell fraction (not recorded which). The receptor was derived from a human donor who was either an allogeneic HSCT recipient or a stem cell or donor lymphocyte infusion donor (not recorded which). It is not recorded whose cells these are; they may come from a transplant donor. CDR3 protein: CATSDLSGNTIYF. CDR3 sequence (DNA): TGTGCCACCAGTGATTTGTCCGGAAACACCATATATTTT.